This is a list of T cell receptor beta chains from one sample in a study of shared clonotypes between healthy human individuals. Measured with immunoSEQ multiplex PCR; TCRdb has only the in-frame clones, and not every one. Here the sample spans about 1 million clones, around 75% being singletons. Sequencing was done on a sample of memory CD4+ T cells sorted from blood. The receptors here all came from a man between 18 and 35 years old in good health. Both conserved end residues are part of each CDR3. The order of the fields is J gene, clone size, V gene, CDR3 protein. Expanded clones get a size class; other rows say once, few or many, or leave the size out.

J gene: TRBJ1-1
clone size: .
V gene: TRBV19
CDR3 protein: CASWTVKGNTEAFF

J gene: TRBJ1-1
clone size: once
V gene: TRBV5-4
CDR3 protein: CASSGGGTGGTEAFF

J gene: TRBJ1-5
clone size: .
V gene: TRBV19
CDR3 protein: CASSPLAGGSNQPQHF

J gene: TRBJ1-6
clone size: once
V gene: TRBV7-9
CDR3 protein: CASSSTIPQVHRGRSPLHF

J gene: TRBJ1-1
clone size: .
V gene: TRBV7-9
CDR3 protein: CASSLVLGEAFF

J gene: TRBJ2-7
clone size: .
V gene: TRBV29-1
CDR3 protein: CSVRDRGFYEQYF

J gene: TRBJ2-1
clone size: .
V gene: TRBV7-2
CDR3 protein: CASSPRLAEHVF

J gene: TRBJ2-1
clone size: .
V gene: TRBV30
CDR3 protein: CAWSERGESFF

J gene: TRBJ2-6
clone size: .
V gene: TRBV2
CDR3 protein: CASRDRSGANVLTF

J gene: TRBJ2-3
clone size: .
V gene: TRBV6-1
CDR3 protein: CASRRLVADTQYF

J gene: TRBJ1-2
clone size: .
V gene: TRBV28
CDR3 protein: CASSPNKLGTGAYGYTF

J gene: TRBJ1-1
clone size: .
V gene: TRBV7-2
CDR3 protein: CASSLKQGGTEAFF

J gene: TRBJ1-1
clone size: .
V gene: TRBV18
CDR3 protein: CASSPSQGVRTEAFF

J gene: TRBJ2-3
clone size: .
V gene: TRBV6-5
CDR3 protein: CASGQDRTDTQYF

J gene: TRBJ1-3
clone size: few
V gene: TRBV30
CDR3 protein: CAWVTGGVNTIYF

J gene: TRBJ2-2
clone size: many
V gene: TRBV7-9
CDR3 protein: CASRRVSNTGELFF

J gene: TRBJ1-2
clone size: .
V gene: TRBV11-2
CDR3 protein: CASSPGTHINYGYTF

J gene: TRBJ1-4
clone size: .
V gene: TRBV18
CDR3 protein: CASSLFSGATNEKLFF

J gene: TRBJ1-2
clone size: few
V gene: TRBV19
CDR3 protein: CASSIGWTGADGYTF

J gene: TRBJ2-5
clone size: once
V gene: TRBV9
CDR3 protein: CASSVGANQETQYF

J gene: TRBJ1-2
clone size: .
V gene: TRBV28
CDR3 protein: CASSLSLAPDYTF

J gene: TRBJ1-2
clone size: few
V gene: TRBV28
CDR3 protein: CASTEAGLTYGYTF

J gene: TRBJ2-5
clone size: once
V gene: TRBV28
CDR3 protein: CASSSGEETQYF

J gene: TRBJ1-4
clone size: .
V gene: TRBV7-2
CDR3 protein: CASSPAGTYEKLFF

J gene: TRBJ1-2
clone size: few
V gene: TRBV9
CDR3 protein: CASSVDRNYGYTF

J gene: TRBJ1-1
clone size: .
V gene: TRBV28
CDR3 protein: CASSLQGGLTEAFF

J gene: TRBJ1-1
clone size: .
V gene: TRBV5-6
CDR3 protein: CASSFFGPRRNTEAFF

J gene: TRBJ1-1
clone size: .
V gene: TRBV18
CDR3 protein: CASSPNLLENTEAFF

J gene: TRBJ2-1
clone size: once
V gene: TRBV9
CDR3 protein: CASGRQGPEQFF

J gene: TRBJ1-3
clone size: .
V gene: TRBV4-1
CDR3 protein: CASSRGPSGNTIYF

J gene: TRBJ2-7
clone size: .
V gene: TRBV30
CDR3 protein: CAWSPKGLGSYEQYF

J gene: TRBJ2-5
clone size: .
V gene: TRBV4-1
CDR3 protein: CASSQDPNWGTETQYF

J gene: TRBJ2-7
clone size: once
V gene: TRBV19
CDR3 protein: CASSTGQGALNEQYF

J gene: TRBJ1-1
clone size: .
V gene: TRBV18
CDR3 protein: CASSPNTGNTEAFF

J gene: TRBJ2-7
clone size: few
V gene: TRBV5-8
CDR3 protein: CASSFFETAVSYEQYF

J gene: TRBJ1-2
clone size: .
V gene: TRBV27
CDR3 protein: CASSLSRVNANYGYTF

J gene: TRBJ2-1
clone size: .
V gene: TRBV6-1
CDR3 protein: CASSEFRASDNEQFF

J gene: TRBJ1-6
clone size: .
V gene: TRBV6-4
CDR3 protein: CATRQAQGSPLHF